The clone carrying this T cell receptor beta chain was recorded a few times. This sample stems from a study of T cells in Graves' hyperthyroidism and ophthalmopathy. Germline CDR1 and CDR2: MNHNS and SASEGT. This CDR3 spans 14 amino acids. With 1 base clipped from V and 3 bases from J, the junction kept 2 bases outside the gene matches. The CDR3 regions of TCR beta were amplified from RNA transcripts. Primed by the HTBI set, a first-round RT-PCR was run on the TCR CDR3. MiXCR, run by TCRdb on the multiplex PCR reads, gives a single entry per CDR3 protein. The sample shows roughly 700,000 distinct CDR3 sequences, about 14% of them seen only once. Hyperthyroidism of Graves' type that showed no ophthalmopathy progression within 18 months was stable. Exclusion of patients followed from uncontrolled infection, other autoimmune disease, pregnancy or lactation.

The clonotype was recovered from a woman between 18 and 30 years old with Graves' hyperthyroidism. The chain recombines TRBV6-1 with TRBJ2-5, with 7 bases identical to TRBD1. Sequencing used blood. CDR3 region: CASSEVGTEETQYF. CDR3 coding DNA: TGTGCCAGCAGTGAAGTAGGGACAGAAGAGACCCAGTACTTC.